This entry is about one T cell receptor (beta chain). What antigen it recognizes has not been identified. No much larger clonotype is one base removed from it; base qualities were not supplied. The sample's time point label, decoded: about 28 days (+/-7) after the second vaccine dose. AZD1222 recipients whose second dose came at about 4 weeks and those whose second dose came at about 12 weeks were combined into one group, since spike-specific TCR depth and breadth did not differ between the two schedules. The vaccinee samples were drawn from two UK trials, COV001 and COV002, one of which was a single-blind randomized controlled phase 2/3 trial testing AZD1222 (ChAdOx1 nCoV-19) in healthy adults. For TCRbeta chain sequencing, PBMC samples from trial participants were taken at day 0 and at day 28 after the second dose. The data were taken from a study of T cell responses to AZD1222 COVID-19 vaccine (dated by TCRdb to the early 2020s). In the study overall: A total of 233 trial participants underwent TCR sequencing, of whom some 210 received two doses of AZD1222 and approximately 25 received two doses of the MenACWY control vaccine. Enrollment into the trials was organized by age into subgroups of 18-55, 56-69 and 70-plus years, and those subgroups contained roughly 140, 27 and 60 TCR-sequenced participants, respectively. Results the study describes overall, beyond this receptor: The vaccine-associated CD4 TCRs covered the entire spike protein, and the dominant responses fell in regions 160-218 and 743-854. The 56-69-year group was small, and its depth increase did not reach significance, likely because of low power. No day 14 peak-response samples were available, so repertoires were characterized only after the peak T cell response. Conclusions about previously exposed vaccinees are limited, since just 6 or 7 AZD1222 recipients were seropositive for SARS-CoV-2 at baseline. Participants were mostly white British, with more females than males. The authors suggested clonal diversity may have been underestimated. Nearly half of unique spike-specific TCRs reportedly recognized epitopes outside regions mutated in the B.1.351 and B.1.1.7 variants. After two AZD1222 doses, both the breadth and the depth of spike-specific TCRs were significantly higher than at day 0 and than in MenACWY recipients.

The germline V gene yields SGHAT for CDR1 and FQNNGV for CDR2. The trim is 3 bases for V and 5 bases for J, with a gap of 10 bases between the germline ends. The CDR3 measures 13 amino acids from cysteine to phenylalanine. The entry retains the CDR3 DNA only, 39 bases that are in frame from base 1. The CDR3 regions of human TCRbeta chains were subjected to immunosequencing. From the authors' description of their analysis: Repertoire TCRs were checked for matches against a reference library of SARS-CoV-2-specific TCRs that had been generated using the MIRA antigen-specificity platform. Breadth meant the fraction of unique TCRs that were SARS-CoV-2-associated, whereas depth meant the fraction of total T cells that were SARS-CoV-2-associated. Each spike-specific TCR was assigned to its reactive spike region and to a CD4 or CD8 class using the MIRA data. Log10-transformed breadth and depth values were compared by one-way ANOVA with Sidak's multiple comparisons tests. TCRdb retrieved this table from immuneACCESS and kept in-frame rearrangements only. Not all clones are present; in checked studies, unresolved V genes account for under half, and no reason is known for the remainder. V and J calls plus clone size are reproduced from that table; the DNA served to infer D and trimming. This sample holds approximately 96,000 clones; just over 90% were observed only once. The ten biggest clones cover roughly 12% of the sample.

Material: peripheral blood, obtained 28 days after the second AZD1222 dose. The TCR comes from an adult who received the AZD1222 COVID-19 vaccine. The receptor chain draws on TRBV11-2 and TRBJ1-1; the D gene is not confidently resolved. The nucleotides read TGTGCCAGCAGCTTCAACATGTTTACTGAAGCTTTCTTT. Its protein is CASSFNMFTEAFF. The CDR3 plus the reference TRBV11-2 and TRBJ1-1 genes for the other parts give the full variable domain: EAGVAQSPRYKIIEKRQSVAFWCNPISGHATLYWYQQILGQGPKLLIQFQNNGVVDDSQLPKDRFSAERLKGVDSTLKIQPAKLEDSAVYLCASSFNMFTEAFFGQGTRLTVV.